These T cell receptor beta chains were read from a single sample in a study of blood T cell repertoires in COVID-19. Sequencing was performed with immunoSEQ multiplex PCR; in TCRdb, only in-frame clones are kept and a portion is missing. The table lists 300,000 to 350,000 clones, roughly 85% of them singletons. The sample taken for sequencing was PBMCs or T cells enriched from blood (not recorded which). Receptors were obtained from a man between 25 and 39 years old who had recovered from COVID-19. Each CDR3 is given with its conserved first and last residue. D genes are given only for firm matches. The size of a clone is reported for some rows only, either as once, few or many, or as a class for expanded clones.

v_gene: TRBV9; d_gene: .; abundance: .; j_gene: TRBJ2-2; CDR3aa: CASSSPPGDNTGELFF; CDR3nt: TGTGCCAGCAGCTCCCCACCGGGAGACAACACCGGGGAGCTGTTTTTT
v_gene: TRBV15; d_gene: .; abundance: .; j_gene: TRBJ1-5; CDR3aa: CATSNPGRDQPQHF; CDR3nt: TGTGCCACTTCGAACCCCGGGCGGGATCAGCCCCAGCATTTT
v_gene: TRBV4-2; d_gene: TRBD1; abundance: once; j_gene: TRBJ1-1; CDR3aa: CASSRLLGQATNRNTEAFF; CDR3nt: TGTGCCAGCAGCCGACTGTTGGGACAGGCCACTAATAGGAACACTGAAGCTTTCTTT
v_gene: TRBV5-1; d_gene: TRBD1; abundance: once; j_gene: TRBJ2-3; CDR3aa: CASSWGTGGAYFGDTQYF; CDR3nt: TGCGCCAGCAGCTGGGGGACAGGGGGCGCGTATTTCGGGGATACGCAGTATTTT
v_gene: TRBV19; d_gene: .; abundance: .; j_gene: TRBJ2-7; CDR3aa: CASSLAPHGEQYF; CDR3nt: TGTGCCAGTAGTCTGGCGCCGCACGGGGAGCAGTACTTC
v_gene: TRBV7-2; d_gene: TRBD1; abundance: once; j_gene: TRBJ1-3; CDR3aa: CASSPGQGNTIYF; CDR3nt: TGTGCCAGCAGCCCGGGACAGGGAAACACCATATATTTT
v_gene: TRBV7-9; d_gene: .; abundance: .; j_gene: TRBJ2-1; CDR3aa: CASSYDRGHFDEQFF; CDR3nt: TGTGCCAGCAGCTACGATCGGGGACACTTCGATGAGCAGTTCTTC
v_gene: TRBV9; d_gene: TRBD1; abundance: few; j_gene: TRBJ1-1; CDR3aa: CASGQGANTEAFF; CDR3nt: TGTGCCAGCGGACAGGGGGCGAACACTGAAGCTTTCTTT
v_gene: TRBV7-9; d_gene: TRBD2; abundance: once; j_gene: TRBJ2-5; CDR3aa: CASSLWSSGGAGETQYF; CDR3nt: TGTGCCAGCAGCTTATGGTCTAGCGGGGGGGCCGGTGAGACCCAGTACTTC
v_gene: TRBV6-5; d_gene: TRBD1; abundance: .; j_gene: TRBJ1-6; CDR3aa: CASRGTGTDNSPLHF; CDR3nt: TGTGCCAGCAGAGGGACAGGGACCGATAATTCACCCCTCCACTTT
v_gene: TRBV30; d_gene: .; abundance: .; j_gene: TRBJ1-1; CDR3aa: CAWSVAGPSAEAFF; CDR3nt: TGTGCCTGGAGTGTAGCGGGCCCAAGTGCTGAAGCTTTCTTT
v_gene: TRBV14; d_gene: .; abundance: once; j_gene: TRBJ1-2; CDR3aa: CASSYKGSYGYTF; CDR3nt: TGTGCCAGCAGCTATAAAGGGAGCTATGGCTACACCTTC
v_gene: TRBV7-2; d_gene: TRBD1; abundance: .; j_gene: TRBJ1-1; CDR3aa: CASSSRDRGIAEAFF; CDR3nt: TGTGCCAGCAGCTCACGGGACAGGGGAATCGCTGAAGCTTTCTTT
v_gene: TRBV7-3; d_gene: .; abundance: .; j_gene: TRBJ1-2; CDR3aa: CASSSYNRVSKEANYGYTF; CDR3nt: TGTGCCAGCAGCTCATATAACAGGGTTTCCAAGGAAGCTAACTATGGCTACACCTTC
v_gene: TRBV3-1/TRBV3-2; d_gene: .; abundance: .; j_gene: TRBJ1-4; CDR3aa: CASSWDTINEKLFF; CDR3nt: TGTGCCAGCAGCTGGGACACTATCAATGAAAAACTGTTTTTT
v_gene: TRBV18; d_gene: TRBD1; abundance: few; j_gene: TRBJ1-3; CDR3aa: CASADRGGNTIYF; CDR3nt: TGTGCCAGCGCGGACAGGGGTGGAAACACCATATATTTT
v_gene: TRBV29-1; d_gene: .; abundance: .; j_gene: TRBJ1-5; CDR3aa: CSVEMGGGNQPQHF; CDR3nt: TGCAGCGTTGAGATGGGTGGAGGCAATCAGCCCCAGCATTTT
v_gene: TRBV11-1; d_gene: .; abundance: .; j_gene: TRBJ1-6; CDR3aa: CASSFLSGPLHF; CDR3nt: TGTGCCAGCAGCTTCCTTTCAGGACCCCTCCACTTT
v_gene: TRBV15; d_gene: .; abundance: .; j_gene: TRBJ1-4; CDR3aa: CATSRDRRSHEKLFF; CDR3nt: TGTGCCACCAGCAGAGATCGCAGGTCACATGAAAAACTGTTTTTT
v_gene: TRBV19; d_gene: .; abundance: .; j_gene: TRBJ1-2; CDR3aa: CASSMVVERSNYGYTF; CDR3nt: TGTGCCAGTAGTATGGTAGTGGAGAGATCCAACTATGGCTACACCTTC
v_gene: TRBV11-2; d_gene: .; abundance: .; j_gene: TRBJ1-3; CDR3aa: CASSPLAGIGGNTIYF; CDR3nt: TGTGCCAGCAGCCCTCTCGCAGGGATAGGCGGAAACACCATATATTTT
v_gene: TRBV7-2; d_gene: TRBD1; abundance: .; j_gene: TRBJ1-5; CDR3aa: CASSLTGRGQPQHF; CDR3nt: TGTGCCAGCAGCTTGACAGGGCGAGGCCAGCCCCAGCATTTT
v_gene: TRBV7-9; d_gene: .; abundance: .; j_gene: TRBJ2-7; CDR3aa: CASSSVTGEGEQYF; CDR3nt: TGTGCCAGCAGCTCAGTGACAGGGGAGGGCGAGCAGTACTTC
v_gene: TRBV6-2/TRBV6-3; d_gene: .; abundance: .; j_gene: TRBJ1-5; CDR3aa: CASSYLQGDNQPQHF; CDR3nt: TGTGCCAGCAGTTACTTACAGGGTGACAATCAGCCCCAGCATTTT
v_gene: TRBV19; d_gene: TRBD1; abundance: .; j_gene: TRBJ2-2; CDR3aa: CASSIKGQGATGELFF; CDR3nt: TGTGCCAGTAGTATAAAGGGACAGGGAGCCACCGGGGAGCTGTTTTTT
v_gene: TRBV6-1; d_gene: TRBD1; abundance: .; j_gene: TRBJ2-7; CDR3aa: CASSGFTGTGSSYEQYF; CDR3nt: TGTGCCAGCAGTGGGTTTACCGGGACAGGGAGCTCCTACGAGCAGTACTTC
v_gene: TRBV9; d_gene: .; abundance: .; j_gene: TRBJ1-4; CDR3aa: CASSVDRAATNEKLFF; CDR3nt: TGTGCCAGCAGCGTAGATCGCGCCGCAACTAATGAAAAACTGTTTTTT
v_gene: TRBV27; d_gene: TRBD1; abundance: .; j_gene: TRBJ2-2; CDR3aa: CASSLRRTGQRGTGELFF; CDR3nt: TGTGCCAGCAGTTTGCGCCGGACAGGACAAAGGGGTACCGGGGAGCTGTTTTTT
v_gene: TRBV5-4; d_gene: TRBD1; abundance: .; j_gene: TRBJ1-6; CDR3aa: CASSLSGGMVGSPLHF; CDR3nt: TGTGCCAGCTCCTTGTCAGGGGGCATGGTTGGATCACCCCTCCACTTT
v_gene: TRBV9; d_gene: TRBD1; abundance: .; j_gene: TRBJ1-1; CDR3aa: CASSATGGAPEAFF; CDR3nt: TGTGCCAGCAGCGCGACAGGGGGCGCACCAGAAGCTTTCTTT
v_gene: TRBV6-6; d_gene: .; abundance: .; j_gene: TRBJ1-2; CDR3aa: CASSYYPSSNYGYTF; CDR3nt: TGTGCCAGCAGTTACTATCCGTCTTCTAACTATGGCTACACCTTC
v_gene: TRBV10-3; d_gene: .; abundance: once; j_gene: TRBJ1-1; CDR3aa: CAIRSGPEAFF; CDR3nt: TGTGCCATCAGGAGCGGGCCTGAAGCTTTCTTT
v_gene: TRBV19; d_gene: TRBD1; abundance: .; j_gene: TRBJ1-6; CDR3aa: CASSAGTASPLHF; CDR3nt: TGTGCCAGTAGTGCGGGGACAGCTTCACCCCTCCACTTT
v_gene: TRBV5-1; d_gene: .; abundance: .; j_gene: TRBJ2-5; CDR3aa: CASSLTVGSETQYF; CDR3nt: TGCGCCAGCAGCCTCACGGTTGGTTCAGAGACCCAGTACTTC
v_gene: TRBV9; d_gene: TRBD2; abundance: .; j_gene: TRBJ2-3; CDR3aa: CASSPRGGGGTDTQYF; CDR3nt: TGTGCCAGCAGCCCGCGGGGGGGCGGGGGCACAGATACGCAGTATTTT
v_gene: TRBV12-3/TRBV12-4; d_gene: .; abundance: .; j_gene: TRBJ1-1; CDR3aa: CASSLYGNTEAFF; CDR3nt: TGTGCCAGCAGTTTGTACGGGAACACTGAAGCTTTCTTT
v_gene: TRBV29-1; d_gene: TRBD1; abundance: once; j_gene: TRBJ1-3; CDR3aa: CSAGTEGNTIYF; CDR3nt: TGCAGCGCCGGGACAGAAGGAAACACCATATATTTT
v_gene: TRBV5-8; d_gene: .; abundance: .; j_gene: TRBJ2-7; CDR3aa: CASSQVRGATISYEQYF; CDR3nt: TGTGCCAGCAGCCAGGTTCGGGGAGCCACCATAAGCTACGAGCAGTACTTC
v_gene: TRBV7-9; d_gene: .; abundance: .; j_gene: TRBJ2-1; CDR3aa: CASSLGEYNEQFF; CDR3nt: TGTGCCAGCAGCTTGGGCGAGTACAATGAGCAGTTCTTC
v_gene: TRBV5-4; d_gene: TRBD1; abundance: .; j_gene: TRBJ2-3; CDR3aa: CASSNRFGQGNTDTQYF; CDR3nt: TGTGCCAGCAGCAACCGCTTTGGACAGGGTAACACAGATACGCAGTATTTT
v_gene: TRBV11-1; d_gene: TRBD1; abundance: .; j_gene: TRBJ1-6; CDR3aa: CASSLDRVNSPLHF; CDR3nt: TGTGCCAGCAGCTTGGACAGGGTCAATTCACCCCTCCACTTT
v_gene: TRBV12-3/TRBV12-4; d_gene: .; abundance: .; j_gene: TRBJ1-4; CDR3aa: CASSLYEKLFF; CDR3nt: TGTGCCAGCAGTCTATATGAAAAACTGTTTTTT
v_gene: TRBV29-1; d_gene: TRBD1; abundance: .; j_gene: TRBJ1-2; CDR3aa: CSVSPGAGGPYGYTF; CDR3nt: TGCAGCGTTAGCCCAGGGGCAGGGGGCCCCTATGGCTACACCTTC
v_gene: TRBV7-3; d_gene: .; abundance: .; j_gene: TRBJ1-1; CDR3aa: CASSLTDFTEAFF; CDR3nt: TGTGCCAGCAGCTTGACGGACTTCACTGAAGCTTTCTTT
v_gene: TRBV2; d_gene: TRBD1; abundance: .; j_gene: TRBJ1-2; CDR3aa: CASSEALRGRSYGYTF; CDR3nt: TGTGCCAGCAGTGAAGCGCTTAGGGGGCGTAGCTATGGCTACACCTTC
v_gene: TRBV3-1/TRBV3-2; d_gene: TRBD2; abundance: .; j_gene: TRBJ2-5; CDR3aa: CASSQGTSGGAQETQYF; CDR3nt: TGTGCCAGCAGCCAGGGGACTAGCGGGGGGGCACAAGAGACCCAGTACTTC
v_gene: TRBV4-2; d_gene: .; abundance: .; j_gene: TRBJ1-6; CDR3aa: CASSHRTLRQGSDSPLHF; CDR3nt: TGTGCCAGCAGCCACCGGACACTCCGTCAGGGAAGTGATTCACCCCTCCACTTT
v_gene: TRBV6-5; d_gene: .; abundance: .; j_gene: TRBJ1-4; CDR3aa: CASSSGLNEKLFF; CDR3nt: TGTGCCAGCAGTTCCGGGTTGAATGAAAAACTGTTTTTT
v_gene: TRBV18; d_gene: .; abundance: .; j_gene: TRBJ1-2; CDR3aa: CASSPRRGGDYGYTF; CDR3nt: TGTGCCAGCTCACCACGGCGGGGAGGGGACTATGGCTACACCTTC
v_gene: TRBV7-9; d_gene: .; abundance: .; j_gene: TRBJ1-2; CDR3aa: CASSQARDGYTF; CDR3nt: TGTGCCAGCAGCCAGGCCAGGGATGGCTACACCTTC
v_gene: TRBV18; d_gene: TRBD1; abundance: .; j_gene: TRBJ1-2; CDR3aa: CASSPSAGGPNNYGYTF; CDR3nt: TGTGCCAGCTCACCATCAGCAGGGGGTCCGAATAACTATGGCTACACCTTC
v_gene: TRBV19; d_gene: TRBD2; abundance: .; j_gene: TRBJ2-3; CDR3aa: CASSIDGGTDTQYF; CDR3nt: TGTGCCAGTAGTATAGACGGGGGGACAGATACGCAGTATTTT
v_gene: TRBV6-4; d_gene: TRBD1; abundance: .; j_gene: TRBJ1-5; CDR3aa: CASSGTDREDFQPQHF; CDR3nt: TGTGCCAGCAGTGGGACCGACAGGGAGGATTTTCAGCCCCAGCATTTT